The 13 T cell receptor beta chains below come from one sample, sequenced in a study of blood T cell repertoires in COVID-19. Here immunoSEQ multiplex PCR was the method, and the copy in TCRdb shows in-frame clones only, minus some. This sample has 32,000 or so clones, with about 86% found just once. The source material was peripheral blood. Receptors originate from a human donor in a cohort sampled during active COVID-19.

The V gene is TRBV5-4, the J gene TRBJ2-1, with 9 bases that match TRBD1. Germline CDR1 and CDR2: SGHNT and YYREEE (reference sequence). CDR3 length: 15 residues. The trim removed 5 bases at V and 1 base at J, leaving 4 bases unmatched. This CDR3 reads CASRPGTGSYNEQFF. CDR3 DNA sequence: TGTGCCAGCAGACCCGGGACAGGGTCCTACAATGAGCAGTTCTTC.

The chain is built from TRBV19 and TRBJ1-1; D possibly corresponds to TRBD1 (5 bases). This CDR3 is built from 16 residues. Germline V gene lookup returns CDR1 LNHDA and CDR2 SQIVND (reference sequence). V gave up 3 bases and J gave up 2 bases, with 16 bases separating them. Here the CDR3 DNA reads TGTGCCAGTAGTATGGGGCTGAGAAACCCCAACACTGAAGCTTTCTTT. Translated: CASSMGLRNPNTEAFF.

The chain has TRBV11-1 and TRBJ2-7, with D possibly being TRBD2 (6 bases). From germline, CDR1 is SGHAT and CDR2 FQDESV (reference sequence). This CDR3 spans 15 amino acids. Trimming removed 0 bases at V and 0 bases at J, with 9 bases between. The chain's CDR3 is CASSLAVSGSYEQYF. The CDR3 DNA follows: TGTGCCAGCAGCTTAGCGGTTAGCGGCTCCTACGAGCAGTACTTC.

This clone occurred a few times. The chain joins TRBV7-9 to TRBJ1-2; the D is unclear. There are 13 residues in the CDR3. Trimming removed 6 bases at V and 4 bases at J, with 12 bases between. Germline-derived CDR1 and CDR2 are SEHNR and FQNEAQ (reference sequence). CDR3 loop: CASRPNRAYGYTF. The CDR3 DNA sequence: TGTGCCAGCAGGCCTAACAGAGCCTATGGCTACACCTTC.

The rearrangement joins TRBV6-1 to TRBJ2-3; weak D call: TRBD2 (5 bases). With 3 bases removed from V and 4 bases from J, the gap between germline ends came to 14 bases. The CDR3 is 15 residues long. Germline CDR1 MNHNS, CDR2 SASEGT. The CDR3 loop is CASSDSLGSADTQYF. DNA of the CDR3: TGTGCCAGCAGTGATTCATTGGGGAGCGCAGATACGCAGTATTTT.

The rearrangement joins TRBV5-1 to TRBJ2-2; the D is unclear. This CDR3 comprises 13 residues. Germline CDR1 is SGHRS and CDR2 is YFSETQ. Deletions cut 1 base from V and 7 bases from J, with 8 bases between. The CDR3 is CASSLFVGGELFF. The CDR3 nucleotides are TGCGCCAGCAGCTTGTTCGTCGGCGGGGAGCTGTTTTTT.

This clone was seen just once. This chain connects TRBV6-5 to TRBJ2-3, with unresolved D. The V gene's germline CDR1 is MNHEY and CDR2 SVGAGI. V was trimmed by 0 bases and J by 2 bases, leaving 3 bases between them. The CDR3 covers 13 residues. The CDR3 nucleotides read TGTGCCAGCAGTTACTCTCACACAGATACGCAGTATTTT. Protein sequence: CASSYSHTDTQYF.

The chain recombines TRBV2 with TRBJ1-4, with 7 bases lining up with TRBD1. After removal of 6 bases from V and 8 bases from J, the junction contained 9 bases not matched to a gene. This CDR3 comprises 14 residues. Germline loops: CDR1 SNHLY, CDR2 FYNNEI. This chain's CDR3 is CASSLTGVGEKLFF. The CDR3 nucleotides read TGTGCCAGCAGCTTAACAGGGGTCGGGGAAAAACTGTTTTTT.

J is TRBJ2-3 and V is TRBV12-5, with TRBD1 identical over 7 bases. The CDR3 is 13 amino acids. Germline trimming cut 5 bases from V and 4 bases from J; bases unmatched to any gene: 3. Germline V gene data show CDR1 as LGHNT and CDR2 as FRNRAP. The DNA for the CDR3 is TGTGCTAGTGGTCCACAGGGGTCAGATACGCAGTATTTT. Its translation is CASGPQGSDTQYF.

V usage is TRBV7-8 and J usage is TRBJ2-1, with 11 bases aligning to TRBD2. Trimming cost V 5 bases and J 10 bases; bases outside gene matches: 13. The germline V gene has CDR1 SGHVS and CDR2 FQNEAQ. The CDR3 is 16 residues long. CDR3 in DNA: TGTGCCAGCAGCGTCCGGACTAGCGGGCCTCAGGGGGAGCAGTTCTTC. Amino acids: CASSVRTSGPQGEQFF.

The chain uses TRBV9 and TRBJ1-2, with a possible D match to TRBD1 (6 bases). The V gene's germline CDR1 is SGDLS and CDR2 YYNGEE. The CDR3 is 14 residues long. V was cut by 3 bases and J by 4 bases, with 13 bases left in between. The CDR3 region has the DNA TGTGCCAGCAGCGAGAGGGGACATCCCTATGGCTACACCTTC. It translates to CASSERGHPYGYTF. Together with reference TRBV9 and TRBJ1-2, the CDR3 gives the full variable domain: DSGVTQTPKHLITATGQRVTLRCSPRSGDLSVYWYQQSLDQGLQFLIQYYNGEERAKGNILERFSAQQFPDLHSELNLSSLELGDSALYFCASSERGHPYGYTFGSGTRLTVV.

This chain links TRBV5-1 with TRBJ2-1; tentative D call: TRBD2 (6 bases). Germline CDR1 SGHRS, CDR2 YFSETQ. The V end lost 4 bases, the J end lost 5 bases, and 10 bases lay between the germline ends. The CDR3 runs to 13 residues. The CDR3 sequence: CASSLGLNNEQFF. DNA for the CDR3: TGCGCCAGCAGCCTGGGACTTAACAATGAGCAGTTCTTC.

V gene TRBV7-2 combines with J gene TRBJ1-1; TRBD1 agrees at 7 bases. CDR3 length equals 16 residues. Germline CDR1 and CDR2: SGHTA and FQGNSA. V trimming: 1 base; J trimming: 6 bases; junction bases outside the gene matches: 11. The CDR3 nucleotides are TGTGCCAGCAGCTTAGACAGGGGTTCGGCATGGGCTGAAGCTTTCTTT. Its translation: CASSLDRGSAWAEAFF.